The source of this T cell receptor (beta chain) is a study of read filtering for tumor transcriptome and immune sequencing. From about 400 ng of RNA, a library with molecular barcoded alpha/delta and beta/gamma adaptors was made. TCRdb re-called the reads with MiXCR, one entry per CDR3 protein. The sample contains about 50,000 distinct CDR3 sequences, roughly 18% of which appear only once. At least ten counts were recorded for this clonotype. The germline V and J ends were trimmed by 4 bases and 7 bases, with 29 bases remaining between them. This CDR3 contains 19 residues. The germline gives CDR1 SGHVS, CDR2 FQNEAQ.

The specimen sequenced was a population of CD138-negative cells sorted from bone marrow. J is TRBJ2-4 and V is TRBV7-8; D possibly matches TRBD1 or TRBD2 (5 bases each). This TCR was recovered from a donor aged 40 or over with multiple myeloma. DNA of the CDR3: TGTGCCAGCAGCTATCGTGGTTTTTCAGGGAGCGATTCGGAGAACATTCAGTACTTC. As protein: CASSYRGFSGSDSENIQYF.